The 23 T cell receptor beta chains reported below all come from one sample, sequenced in a study of early T cells in non-severe SARS-CoV-2 infection. MiXCR, applied by TCRdb to the 5' RACE reads, yields one record per CDR3 protein. The table includes around 110,000 distinct CDR3 sequences, around 10% detected once. The sample consisted of whole blood. The receptor set was obtained from an adult who was a healthcare worker with PCR-confirmed SARS-CoV-2 infection or an uninfected control (not recorded which).

This clonotype was detected many times. The chain joins TRBV18 to TRBJ2-3, with unresolved D. This CDR3 contains 13 residues. CDR1 is KGHSH and CDR2 is LQKENI in the germline V gene. Trimming pared 0 bases from V and 12 bases from J, leaving 13 bases between. CDR3 nucleotides: TGTGCCAGCTCACCACCGAACTCCGGTGAACAGTATTTT. It translates to CASSPPNSGEQYF.

This clonotype was recorded many times. The chain uses TRBV2 and TRBJ2-1; 11 nucleotides agree with TRBD2. The ends lost 6 bases at V and 13 bases at J; junction bases unmatched: 17. CDR3 length equals 16 residues. The germline V gene encodes CDR1 SNHLY and CDR2 FYNNEI. The CDR3 reads CASSPPPLISGRAQFF. The DNA of the CDR3 is TGTGCCAGCAGCCCACCCCCACTTATTAGCGGGAGGGCCCAGTTCTTC.

This clonotype turned up a few times. The V and J genes are TRBV6-5 and TRBJ2-7; possibly TRBD2 for D (6 bases). With 0 bases removed from V and 2 bases from J, the gap between germline ends came to 11 bases. The CDR3 has 15 amino acids. CDR1 is MNHEY, CDR2 SVGAGI, per germline. The CDR3 protein is CASSYSGGEAYEQYF. Here the CDR3 DNA reads TGTGCCAGCAGTTACTCAGGAGGGGAGGCCTACGAGCAGTACTTC.

This clonotype has ten or more counts. The chain employs TRBV29-1 and TRBJ2-5; TRBD2 matches at 10 bases. With V trimmed by 6 bases and J by 0 bases, 4 bases remained unmatched. This CDR3 is built from 14 residues. CDR1 is SQVTM and CDR2 is ANQGSEA in the germline V gene. The CDR3 bases are TGCAGCGTGGTAGGACTAGCGGACCAAGAGACCCAGTACTTC. Translated, it gives CSVVGLADQETQYF.

The sample holds many counts of this clonotype. The chain carries TRBV12-3 or TRBV12-4 and TRBJ2-7; the D is unclear. V lost 6 bases and J lost 4, with 10 bases in between. This CDR3 comprises 12 residues. CDR3: CASSPSRYEQYF. The CDR3 DNA follows: TGTGCCAGCAGCCCCTCGCGGTACGAGCAGTACTTC.

This clonotype has only a few counts. The rearrangement links TRBV12-3 or TRBV12-4 to TRBJ2-7, with D possibly TRBD1 on 6 matching bases. The CDR3 sequence is 14 residues long. The ends were cut back, 3 bases at V and 6 bases at J, with 15 bases in the middle. Written as DNA, the CDR3 is TGTGCCAGCAGTTTGGCAGGGGAAGGTGGCGAGCAGTACTTC. It yields the protein CASSLAGEGGEQYF.

The chain has TRBV7-6 and TRBJ2-5; D may match TRBD1 or TRBD2 (5 bases each). This CDR3 is 13 amino acids long. The V and J ends lost 10 bases and 4 bases respectively, with 16 bases between them. The germline CDR1 and CDR2 sequences are SGHVS and FNYEAQ. In DNA form, the CDR3 reads TGTGCCATCTCCCGGGCGAGGGGAGAGACCCAGTACTTC. The encoded protein is CAISRARGETQYF. The variable domain in full, completed from reference TRBV7-6 and TRBJ2-5, reads GAGVSQSPRYKVTKRGQDVALRCDPISGHVSLYWYRQALGQGPEFLTYFNYEAQQDKSGLPNDRFSAERPEGSISTLTIQRTEQRDSAMYRCAISRARGETQYFGPGTRLLVL.

This clonotype was counted at least ten times. This chain connects TRBV4-2 to TRBJ2-4; 9 bases agree with TRBD2. Germline V gives CDR1 LGHNA, CDR2 YNFKEQ. J lost 0 bases, V lost 2 bases, and 5 bases had no gene match. This CDR3 comprises 17 residues. CDR3 in amino acids: CASSQLAGDLAKNIQYF. The CDR3 nucleotides are TGTGCCAGCAGCCAATTAGCGGGAGACCTAGCCAAAAACATTCAGTACTTC.

In its sample, this clonotype was seen a few times. The rearrangement joins TRBV7-9 to TRBJ2-3; D is perhaps TRBD2 (6 bases). V was cut by 5 bases and J by 4 bases, with 13 bases left in between. The CDR3 extends over 14 amino acids. The germline CDR1 and CDR2 sequences are SEHNR and FQNEAQ (reference sequence). CDR3 sequence (DNA): TGTGCCAGCAGCCCCCGGGGGATTCCAGATACGCAGTATTTT. This codes for CASSPRGIPDTQYF.

The sample holds a few counts of this clonotype. The chain carries TRBV27 and TRBJ2-7; 10 bases are a match to TRBD1. The trim removed 7 bases at V and 3 bases at J, leaving 3 bases unmatched. The CDR3 is made up of 13 amino acids. The V gene's germline CDR1 is MNHEY and CDR2 SMNVEV (reference sequence). CDR3 DNA: TGTGCCAGCACGGGACAGGGGAGCTACGAGCAGTACTTC. This sequence encodes CASTGQGSYEQYF.

This clonotype was counted many times. The V call is TRBV4-3, the J call TRBJ1-2; D ambiguous. V dropped 0 bases and J dropped 4 bases, with 18 bases sitting between them. The CDR3 covers 17 residues. CDR1 is LGHNA, CDR2 YSLEER, per germline. CDR3 in amino acids: CASSQEERYLPLYGYTF. DNA for the CDR3: TGCGCCAGCAGCCAAGAAGAGCGGTATCTCCCCCTCTATGGCTACACCTTC.

The V call is TRBV5-1, the J call TRBJ2-2; D is uncertain. V lost 2 bases, J lost 0 bases, and 14 bases lay in between. Germline lookup yields CDR1 SGHRS and CDR2 YFSETQ. This CDR3 has 17 residues. Here the CDR3 reads CASSFGYRASNTGELFF. CDR3 DNA sequence: TGCGCCAGCAGCTTCGGATACCGGGCCTCGAACACCGGGGAGCTGTTTTTT.

The sample holds a few counts of this clonotype. A junction end diverges from the germline sequence, so it may reflect a read error. The CDR3 spells CASSPPLGF. CDR3 coding DNA: TGTGCCAGCAGTCCCCCTTTGGGATTT. This rearrangement joins TRBV28 to TRBJ2-3, with unresolved D. The germline V gene has CDR1 MDHEN and CDR2 SYDVKM. This CDR3 is 9 amino acids long.

The genes are TRBV20-1 and TRBJ2-7; D might be TRBD1 or TRBD2, each matching 5 bases. With 6 bases removed from V and 2 bases from J, the gap between germline ends came to 26 bases. This CDR3 comprises 17 residues. Germline CDR1 is DFQATT and CDR2 is SNEGSKA (reference sequence). The CDR3 is CSAPRGEIGVSPYEQYF. The CDR3 DNA reads as TGCAGTGCCCCGAGAGGGGAGATTGGGGTAAGCCCCTACGAGCAGTACTTC.

In its sample, this clonotype was seen many times. The chain carries TRBV7-9 and TRBJ2-7, with 11 bases aligning to TRBD2. This CDR3 has 18 residues. The germline V gene has CDR1 SEHNR and CDR2 FQNEAQ (reference sequence). V lost 5 bases and J lost 4; bases outside the gene matches: 16. CDR3 sequence (DNA): TGTGCCAGCAGCCCCGCCCCGGTAGCGGGAGGGTTCTGGTACGAGCAGTACTTC. Residues: CASSPAPVAGGFWYEQYF.

Only a few counts were recorded for this clonotype. V gene TRBV12-3 or TRBV12-4 combines with J gene TRBJ2-1; D may be TRBD1 or TRBD2 (5 bases each). This CDR3 comprises 14 residues. With 2 bases removed from V and 2 bases from J, the gap between germline ends came to 7 bases. The CDR3 DNA sequence: TGTGCCAGCAGTTTACCGGGACCCTACAATGAGCAGTTCTTC. Protein sequence: CASSLPGPYNEQFF.

The chain couples TRBV7-3 to TRBJ2-1; D is possibly TRBD2 (7 bases). V was shortened by 5 bases and J by 8 bases, with 28 bases between the two germline ends. The CDR3 consists of 18 residues. CDR1 is SGHTA, CDR2 FQGTGA, per germline. In nucleotides, the CDR3 is TGTGCCAGCAGCACCCCAAGGGGCGGGGGCAGCGGGAACCATGAGCAGTTCTTC. It encodes CASSTPRGGGSGNHEQFF.

The rearrangement uses TRBV20-1 and TRBJ2-7; D might be TRBD1 (5 bases). V lost 0 bases and J lost 3, with 9 bases in between. In germline, CDR1 is DFQATT, CDR2 SNEGSKA (reference sequence). The CDR3 is made up of 13 amino acids. CDR3 sequence: CSARESRDYEQYF. CDR3 DNA: TGCAGTGCTAGAGAATCCAGGGACTACGAGCAGTACTTC.

This clonotype came up a few times. The V call is TRBV4-1, the J call TRBJ2-7; no reliable D call. Looked up from germline, CDR1 is MGHRA and CDR2 is YSYEKL. V lost 2 bases and J 6 bases, leaving 8 bases between the germline ends. This CDR3 has 12 amino acids. CDR3 in amino acids: CASSQTPLEQYF. CDR3 bases: TGCGCCAGCAGCCAAACCCCCCTCGAGCAGTACTTC.

This clonotype was seen a few times. CDR3 amino acids: CASSQGTSGRARETQYF. The CDR3 DNA reads TGTGCCAGCAGCCAAGGGACTAGCGGGAGGGCCCGAGAGACCCAGTACTTC. V and J are TRBV7-9 and TRBJ2-5; 16 bases fit TRBD2. Germline CDR1 reads SEHNR; CDR2 reads FQNEAQ (reference sequence). The CDR3 has 17 residues. V shed 5 bases and J 4 bases; nucleotides not matched to a gene: 7.

This clonotype occurred once. The chain employs TRBV28 and TRBJ1-6; TRBD1 agrees at 7 bases. CDR1 is MDHEN and CDR2 is SYDVKM in the germline V gene. J lost 5 bases, V lost 7 bases, and 2 bases had no gene match. The CDR3 consists of 13 residues. CDR3 coding DNA: TGTGCCAGCACGGGACAGCATAATTCACCCCTCCACTTT. Translated: CASTGQHNSPLHF.

This clonotype was recorded a few times. This sequence joins TRBV5-1 and TRBJ2-5, with a possible D match to TRBD2 (5 bases). The V end was cut by 0 bases, the J end by 7 bases, with 7 bases between. The CDR3 runs 12 residues. The germline CDR1 and CDR2 sequences are SGHRS and YFSETQ. CDR3 nucleotide sequence: TGCGCCAGCAGCTTGGACCGGGGGACCCAGTACTTC. It translates to CASSLDRGTQYF.

This clonotype appeared many times. The chain couples TRBV7-2 to TRBJ2-7, with D uncertain. Trimming shortened V by 3 bases and J by 0 bases, and 6 bases separated the two germline ends. The CDR3 extends over 13 amino acids. CDR1 SGHTA and CDR2 FQGNSA come from the germline V gene. The chain's CDR3 is CASSFPGSYEQYF. DNA of the CDR3: TGTGCCAGCAGCTTTCCGGGCTCCTACGAGCAGTACTTC.